Below are 3 T cell receptor beta chains sequenced from a single sample in a study of long-term antiretroviral therapy in people with HIV (dated by TCRdb to between 2020 and 2023). Sequencing of the TRB variable region was done with the immunoSEQ hsTCRB v3.0 assay at survey level resolution. In TCRdb, the immuneACCESS table is reduced to in-frame sequences with V and J assigned. These tables do not hold every clone; where another copy was compared, an unresolved V gene accounts for under half, and the others remain unexplained. Across this sample there are some 23,000 clones, with under 80% seen only once. Approximately 4.8% of the sample comes from the top ten. The specimen comprised unsorted PBMCs, sampled 0.5 years after starting antiretroviral therapy. Receptor source: a woman between 40 and 50 years old with HIV.

Here the CDR3 DNA reads TGTGCCAGCACCGGGGGGGCTGGGGATGAGCAGTTCTTC. Translating it yields CASTGGAGDEQFF. The chain employs TRBV5-4 and TRBJ2-1; 8 positions agree with TRBD2. The CDR3 loop spans 13 amino acids. With 6 bases clipped from V and 8 bases from J, the junction kept 7 bases outside the gene matches. Germline V lookup: CDR1 SGHNT, CDR2 YYREEE (reference sequence).

This chain uses TRBV4-3 with TRBJ2-7, with a tentative D call TRBD2 (6 bases). V lost 4 bases to trimming and J lost 2 bases, with 15 bases between them. The length of the CDR3 is 15 residues. Germline assignment: CDR1 LGHNA and CDR2 YSLEER. The CDR3, as DNA: TGCGCCAGCAGCCGTCTAGGGACTGGCACCTACGAGCAGTACTTC. Amino acids: CASSRLGTGTYEQYF.

There are a few counts of this clone. CDR3 residues: CASSRGGLETQYF. DNA for the CDR3: TGTGCCAGCAGCCGAGGGGGCTTGGAGACCCAGTACTTC. The rearrangement joins TRBV7-2 to TRBJ2-5; 7 bases fit TRBD1. The CDR3 loop spans 13 amino acids. Trimming at V came to 5 bases and at J to 5 bases, leaving 5 bases not matched to a gene. The V gene's germline CDR1 is SGHTA and CDR2 FQGNSA.